This T cell receptor (beta chain) was retrieved from a study of T cell responses to AZD1222 COVID-19 vaccine. Findings and caveats of the study: Among the donors, most were white British and more were female, and clonal diversity was possibly underestimated. Scientists sampled the repertoires only once the peak T cell response had passed.

This CDR3 is built from 17 residues. The V gene lost 8 bases and the J gene lost 0 bases, with 20 bases spanning the gap. Germline V gives CDR1 LNHNV, CDR2 YYDKDF (reference sequence). Concerning this clone itself: The antigen is not known.

Some clones are missing from TCRdb's copy, which holds only in-frame ones; the method was immunoSEQ multiplex PCR. The sample records about 81,000 clones, approximately 90% being singletons. The sequence was collected from an adult who received the AZD1222 COVID-19 vaccine. The rearrangement uses TRBV15 and TRBJ2-1; D is unclear. The material sequenced was peripheral blood, taken 28 days after the second AZD1222 dose. CDR3 coding DNA: TGTGCCACCGGCCCCCCCCGGGCAGCCAACTCCTACAATGAGCAGTTCTTC. It yields the protein CATGPPRAANSYNEQFF.